The 31 T cell receptor beta chains listed next were all sequenced from one sample in a study of blood T cell repertoires in COVID-19. Assay used: immunoSEQ multiplex PCR; TCRdb lists only in-frame clones, some missing. The data contain over 85,000 clones, approximately 92% of them singletons. The sequenced material came from peripheral blood. All receptors come from a man in his late teens or twenties with acute or convalescent COVID-19.

This clone has only one observation. The rearrangement joins TRBV6-1 to TRBJ1-2; perhaps TRBD1 as D (5 bases). Trimming stripped 4 bases from V and 3 bases from J, with 15 bases between. This CDR3 is built from 15 residues. Looked up from germline, CDR1 is MNHNS and CDR2 is SASEGT. CDR3 amino acids: CASSGPGRGDYGYTF. For the CDR3, the DNA is TGTGCCAGCAGTGGCCCGGGGAGGGGCGACTATGGCTACACCTTC.

This chain uses TRBV10-1 with TRBJ2-1, with 10 nucleotides matching TRBD2. Germline V gene lookup returns CDR1 WNHNN and CDR2 SYGVQD (reference sequence). V was clipped by 5 bases and J by 5 bases; unmatched bases: 3. There are 14 residues in the CDR3. CDR3 DNA: TGCGCCAGCAGTCGGACTAGCGGAAACAATGAGCAGTTCTTC. This translates into CASSRTSGNNEQFF.

J is TRBJ2-7 and V is TRBV7-6; 9 bases fit TRBD2. From germline, CDR1 is SGHVS and CDR2 FNYEAQ. The junction had 13 bases not matched to a gene; V was cut back by 1 base and J by 3 bases. The CDR3 length is 18 residues. The CDR3 is CASSLVKGRLADDYEQYF. CDR3 DNA: TGTGCCAGCAGCTTAGTTAAGGGTCGACTAGCGGACGACTACGAGCAGTACTTC.

V and J are TRBV19 and TRBJ1-1; 8 positions match TRBD1. The germline V gene has CDR1 LNHDA and CDR2 SQIVND (reference sequence). Germline trimming cut 6 bases from V and 5 bases from J; bases unmatched to any gene: 8. The CDR3 extends over 14 amino acids. For the CDR3, the DNA is TGTGCCAGTAGCTTCACAGGGGGGGGTACTGAAGCTTTCTTT. Translating gives CASSFTGGGTEAFF.

This rearrangement joins TRBV7-9 to TRBJ1-1, with TRBD1 as a possible D gene (6 bases). Germline CDR1 SEHNR, CDR2 FQNEAQ (reference sequence). With 1 base removed from V and 1 base from J, the gap between germline ends came to 19 bases. The CDR3 is made up of 18 amino acids. The CDR3 spells CASSLEGWTASGNTEAFF. Here the CDR3 DNA reads TGTGCCAGCAGCTTAGAGGGTTGGACAGCAAGTGGGAACACTGAAGCTTTCTTT.

The chain joins TRBV3-1 (or the pseudogene TRBV3-2) to TRBJ1-6, with 9 bases matching TRBD1. The length of the CDR3 is 18 residues. With V trimmed by 0 bases and J by 8 bases, 11 bases remained unmatched. CDR1 and CDR2 (germline): LGHDT, YNNKEL (reference sequence). This chain's CDR3 is CASSQDPGGQGFYSPLHF. The CDR3 DNA is TGTGCCAGCAGCCAAGACCCCGGAGGACAGGGGTTTTATTCACCCCTCCACTTT.

The V gene is TRBV7-9, the J gene TRBJ1-2, with unresolved D. The CDR3 has 14 residues. CDR1 is SEHNR and CDR2 is FQNEAQ in the germline V gene (reference sequence). V lost 5 bases, J lost 5 bases, and 15 bases lay in between. The CDR3 sequence is CASSPSGGRYGYTF. Here the CDR3 DNA reads TGTGCCAGCAGCCCTTCAGGAGGGAGATATGGCTACACCTTC. The variable domain in full, completed from reference TRBV7-9 and TRBJ1-2, reads DTGVSQNPRHKITKRGQNVTFRCDPISEHNRLYWYRQTLGQGPEFLTYFQNEAQLEKSRLLSDRFSAERPKGSFSTLEIQRTEQGDSAMYLCASSPSGGRYGYTFGSGTRLTVV.

In DNA form, the CDR3 reads TGTGCCAGCTCACAGACAGGGGACGACTATGGCTACACCTTC. Translation: CASSQTGDDYGYTF. This chain uses TRBV18 with TRBJ1-2, with TRBD1 matching 8 bases. Germline assignment: CDR1 KGHSH and CDR2 LQKENI. The CDR3 extends over 14 amino acids. With 4 bases clipped from V and 3 bases from J, the junction kept 4 bases outside the gene matches.

The CDR3 DNA sequence: TGCGCCAGCAGCTTGGCGGTACAGGGGAATGGAGATACGCAGTATTTT. Protein: CASSLAVQGNGDTQYF. The V and J genes are TRBV5-1 and TRBJ2-3; TRBD1 aligns across 7 bases. Germline-derived CDR1 and CDR2 are SGHRS and YFSETQ. This CDR3 contains 16 residues. V trimming: 0 bases; J trimming: 5 bases; junction bases outside the gene matches: 9.

This clone was picked up a small number of times. The genes are TRBV5-1 and TRBJ2-1; possibly TRBD1 for D (6 bases). The CDR3 consists of 15 residues. The V end lost 1 base, the J end lost 1 base, and 9 bases lay between the germline ends. CDR1 and CDR2 (germline): SGHRS, YFSETQ. The chain's CDR3 is CASSLTGISYNEQFF. The CDR3 DNA reads as TGCGCCAGCAGCTTGACAGGGATTTCCTACAATGAGCAGTTCTTC.

In its sample, this clone was seen once. The V gene is TRBV6-2 or TRBV6-3, the J gene TRBJ1-4; possible D gene TRBD1, 5 bases. In germline, CDR1 is MNHEY, CDR2 SVGEGT. The V end was cut by 0 bases, the J end by 7 bases, with 21 bases between. This CDR3 contains 18 residues. The CDR3 region has the DNA TGTGCCAGCAGTTACTCCCTGGACACGGTCAGGTTCGGTGAAAAACTGTTTTTT. Protein product: CASSYSLDTVRFGEKLFF.

The chain joins TRBV6-5 to TRBJ2-3; 11 positions match TRBD2. Germline CDR1 MNHEY, CDR2 SVGAGI. The CDR3 runs to 15 residues. The junction had 2 bases not matched to a gene; V was cut back by 5 bases and J by 1 base. The CDR3 loop is CASSPLAGGTDTQYF. The CDR3 DNA follows: TGTGCCAGCAGTCCACTAGCGGGGGGCACAGATACGCAGTATTTT.

This clone showed up just once. The chain recombines TRBV30 with TRBJ1-1; no firm D call. Germline values: CDR1 GTSNPN, CDR2 SVGIG (reference sequence). The CDR3 loop spans 11 amino acids. Between the trimmed V and J ends, which lost 3 bases and 4 bases, there was a span of 6 bases. The CDR3 sequence: CAWSRGTEAFF. CDR3 sequence (DNA): TGTGCCTGGAGCCGGGGCACTGAAGCTTTCTTT. The full variable domain, its missing parts supplied by reference TRBV30 and TRBJ1-1, is SQTIHQWPATLVQPVGSPLSLECTVEGTSNPNLYWYRQAAGRGLQLLFYSVGIGQISSEVPQNLSASRPQDRQFILSSKKLLLSDSGFYLCAWSRGTEAFFGQGTRLTVV.

As for this clone: Other DNA sequences from this sample encode an identical CDR3 as well. The chain has TRBV5-4 and TRBJ2-7, with 8 bases matching TRBD1. CDR3 length: 12 amino acids. Trimming at V came to 5 bases and at J to 6 bases, leaving 4 bases not matched to a gene. Germline lookup yields CDR1 SGHNT and CDR2 YYREEE (reference sequence). CDR3: CASSYDRGEQYF. The CDR3 bases are TGTGCCAGCAGTTACGACAGGGGCGAGCAGTACTTC.

The chain combines TRBV30 with TRBJ2-1; 7 positions match TRBD1. The CDR3 loop spans 14 amino acids. V trimming: 2 bases; J trimming: 6 bases; junction bases outside the gene matches: 7. Germline lookup yields CDR1 GTSNPN and CDR2 SVGIG (reference sequence). The CDR3 sequence: CAWSPSTGVNEQFF. The CDR3 DNA follows: TGTGCCTGGAGTCCCTCAACAGGGGTCAATGAGCAGTTCTTC.

The rearrangement links TRBV19 to TRBJ1-3, with a tentative D call TRBD1 (6 bases). V was cut by 7 bases and J by 0 bases, with 13 bases left in between. Germline assignment: CDR1 LNHDA and CDR2 SQIVND (reference sequence). The CDR3 covers 15 residues. The CDR3, as DNA: TGTGCCAGTATGTCTCCAGGGGACTCTGGAAACACCATATATTTT. This translates into CASMSPGDSGNTIYF.

V gene TRBV5-1 combines with J gene TRBJ1-1, with 7 bases aligning to TRBD1. CDR1 is SGHRS and CDR2 is YFSETQ in the germline V gene. J was trimmed by 1 base and V by 6 bases; bases with no gene match: 6. The CDR3 sequence is 14 residues long. CDR3 loop: CASKGDSQNTEAFF. The CDR3 coding sequence is TGCGCCAGCAAAGGGGACAGTCAGAACACTGAAGCTTTCTTT.

The V and J genes are TRBV24-1 and TRBJ1-1, with no clear D. There are 15 residues in the CDR3. CDR1 is KGHDR and CDR2 is SFDVKD in the germline V gene. The V and J ends lost 3 bases and 3 bases respectively, with 13 bases between them. CDR3 region: CATSDPGGEDTEAFF. The CDR3 DNA sequence: TGTGCCACCAGTGATCCGGGCGGGGAGGACACTGAAGCTTTCTTT.

The gene calls are TRBV30 and TRBJ1-4, with a possible D match to TRBD1 (5 bases). V lost 5 bases and J 8 bases, leaving 15 bases between the germline ends. The V gene's germline CDR1 is GTSNPN and CDR2 SVGIG (reference sequence). This CDR3 region has 13 residues. The CDR3 is CAWGRTGTEKLFF. The CDR3 DNA is TGTGCCTGGGGGAGGACGGGGACGGAAAAACTGTTTTTT. The entire variable domain, with the rest obtained from reference TRBV30 and TRBJ1-4, is as follows: SQTIHQWPATLVQPVGSPLSLECTVEGTSNPNLYWYRQAAGRGLQLLFYSVGIGQISSEVPQNLSASRPQDRQFILSSKKLLLSDSGFYLCAWGRTGTEKLFFGSGTQLSVL.

V gene TRBV12-5 combines with J gene TRBJ1-5, with D possibly matching TRBD1 (5 bases). CDR3 length: 15 amino acids. Trimming took off 7 bases at V and 1 base at J, with 14 bases between the two ends. Germline assignment: CDR1 LGHNT and CDR2 FRNRAP. CDR3 in amino acids: CASALGHLSNQPQHF. The DNA of the CDR3 is TGTGCTAGTGCACTGGGGCACCTCAGCAATCAGCCCCAGCATTTT.

J is TRBJ2-2 and V is TRBV2; TRBD1 aligns across 7 bases. CDR3 length: 14 residues. Looked up from germline, CDR1 is SNHLY and CDR2 is FYNNEI. V lost 7 bases and J lost 3; bases outside the gene matches: 5. Written as DNA, the CDR3 is TGTGCCAGCACCGGGACAGAGGACACCGGGGAGCTGTTTTTT. It encodes CASTGTEDTGELFF.

The chain employs TRBV9 and TRBJ2-2, with a weak D call TRBD2 (7 bases). The V end was cut by 3 bases, the J end by 0 bases, with 24 bases between. The length of the CDR3 is 20 residues. Germline V gene data show CDR1 as SGDLS and CDR2 as YYNGEE. The CDR3 loop is CASSEGGARRNRANTGELFF. Here the CDR3 DNA reads TGTGCCAGCAGCGAAGGGGGGGCCAGGAGAAACCGAGCGAACACCGGGGAGCTGTTTTTT.

The CDR3 DNA reads as TGTGCCTGGAATTTCGGGACTAGCGGGAGCAGGGGAGACAATGAGCAGTTCTTC. This translates into CAWNFGTSGSRGDNEQFF. The chain recombines TRBV30 with TRBJ2-1; 14 nucleotides align to TRBD2. The junction had 13 bases not matched to a gene; V was cut back by 4 bases and J by 5 bases. Germline CDR1 and CDR2: GTSNPN and SVGIG (reference sequence). This CDR3 comprises 18 residues.

The rearrangement links TRBV12-3 or TRBV12-4 to TRBJ1-1; possibly TRBD1 for D (6 bases). The V gene lost 6 bases and the J gene lost 10 bases, with 12 bases spanning the gap. CDR3 length: 11 amino acids. The CDR3 loop reads CASRLDSRAFF. The CDR3 DNA follows: TGTGCCAGCAGACTGGACAGCCGAGCTTTCTTT.

V is TRBV5-5 and J is TRBJ2-2; the D gene is possibly TRBD2 (7 bases). V was pared by 6 bases and J by 3 bases, with 15 bases between. Per the germline V gene, CDR1 is SGHKS and CDR2 is YYEKEE (reference sequence). This CDR3 has 15 residues. The CDR3 here is CASTPGGGDTGELFF. CDR3 bases: TGTGCCAGCACCCCAGGAGGGGGGGACACCGGGGAGCTGTTTTTT.

This clone has a handful of counts. This sequence joins TRBV19 and TRBJ2-5, with D possibly TRBD1 on 5 matching bases. CDR1 and CDR2 (germline): LNHDA, SQIVND (reference sequence). This CDR3 is 15 amino acids long. Trimming pared 5 bases from V and 5 bases from J, leaving 18 bases between. The CDR3 reads CASSALQGNLETQYF. The CDR3 region has the DNA TGTGCCAGTAGTGCCCTTCAGGGAAATCTGGAGACCCAGTACTTC. Full variable domain (missing parts from reference TRBV19 and TRBJ2-5): DGGITQSPKYLFRKEGQNVTLSCEQNLNHDAMYWYRQDPGQGLRLIYYSQIVNDFQKGDIAEGYSVSREKKESFPLTVTSAQKNPTAFYLCASSALQGNLETQYFGPGTRLLVL.

The chain employs TRBV11-3 and TRBJ1-1; 10 bases fit TRBD1. The CDR3 has 14 amino acids. V lost 5 bases to trimming and J lost 6 bases; unmatched junction nucleotides: 6. The germline CDR1 and CDR2 sequences are SGHNT and YENEEA. The CDR3, as DNA: TGTGCCAGCAGCCGCGGCGGACAGGGGGCTGAAGCTTTCTTT. This gives the protein CASSRGGQGAEAFF.

V usage is TRBV6-6 and J usage is TRBJ1-4; D not resolved. Germline CDR1 and CDR2: MNHNY and SVGAGI (reference sequence). V shed 7 bases and J shed 1 base, with 16 bases lying between them. This CDR3 comprises 16 residues. Here the CDR3 DNA reads TGTGCCAGCACCCAGCCAAGCACAGTAACTAATGAAAAACTGTTTTTT. Translation: CASTQPSTVTNEKLFF.

This clone was recorded only once. The CDR3 reads CAWAPPGTPLGEQFF. CDR3 in DNA: TGTGCCTGGGCTCCCCCCGGGACTCCACTCGGTGAGCAGTTCTTC. This chain connects TRBV30 to TRBJ2-1; tentatively, D is TRBD2 (6 bases). The CDR3 runs to 15 residues. Germline values: CDR1 GTSNPN, CDR2 SVGIG (reference sequence). V lost 5 bases and J 9 bases, leaving 23 bases between the germline ends.

The count of this clone is one. V and J are TRBV24-1 and TRBJ2-1, with TRBD1 identical over 11 bases. Looked up from germline, CDR1 is KGHDR and CDR2 is SFDVKD. The length of the CDR3 is 17 residues. Trimming removed 3 bases from V and 7 bases from J; junction bases left unmatched: 10. The CDR3 coding sequence is TGTGCCACCAGTGATCGGACAGGGGGCGATAAACGGAATGAGCAGTTCTTC. This encodes CATSDRTGGDKRNEQFF.

This chain links TRBV6-5 with TRBJ2-5; the match to TRBD1 covers 8 bases. J lost 4 bases, V lost 2 bases, and 6 bases had no gene match. Germline V gene lookup returns CDR1 MNHEY and CDR2 SVGAGI. The CDR3 has 15 amino acids. The CDR3 here is CASSYGAGGIETQYF. The CDR3 DNA reads TGTGCCAGCAGTTACGGGGCAGGGGGCATAGAGACCCAGTACTTC.